This T cell receptor beta chain was sequenced for a study of CD8 T cells in ankylosing spondylitis (dated by TCRdb to about 2017). Describing the broader study: The study set out to find disease-linked TCR variants by profiling T cell receptor beta repertoires in ankylosing spondylitis patients and healthy donors. The full study cohort comprised 20 to 25 ankylosing spondylitis patients and 85 to 120 healthy donors. Peripheral blood was sampled, and synovial fluid was additionally collected from ankylosing spondylitis patients. What the study reported, not specific to this receptor: Blood from ankylosing spondylitis patients appeared to be characterized by a TCR beta motif composed of eight or nine highly homologous amino acid variants. Some motif variants had previously been reported in the synovial fluid and blood of reactive arthritis patients, which suggests shared mechanisms of disease initiation. The disease-linked clones were reported as significantly enriched in matched synovial fluid samples from ankylosing spondylitis patients. The disease-linked clones showed a CD8+ phenotype and occurred at relatively low frequencies in peripheral blood.

Sequenced using an Illumina HiSeq 2500. TCR beta libraries were prepared by quantitative 5'-RACE with molecular barcodes. In the source study's methods: Disease-linked TCR variants were identified with a new computational method built on a probabilistic model of VDJ rearrangement. TCRdb handled the public reads itself, with Q25 trimming in fastp and clone calling in MiXCR, and kept productive beta chains. Each CDR3 protein gets just one entry, which takes the most common genes and DNA from the rows behind it. None of the V and J calls come from the authors' own analysis; TCRdb made them. The table for this sample lists around 300,000 distinct CDR3 sequences; 20% to 25% of them were counted only once. The top ten hold roughly 3.4% of the sample. This clonotype was seen a few times. Its cognate antigen has yet to be identified. Qualities for individual bases were not recorded, and no much larger clone is one base off.

Trimmed from V: 2 bases; trimmed from J: 7 bases; junction bases lacking a gene match: 6. The CDR3 goes from the cysteine to the phenylalanine over 15 residues. Just the 45-base CDR3 DNA is kept, in frame starting at base 1. This TCR was sampled from a female donor with ankylosing spondylitis or in good health (not recorded which). The chain is encoded by TRBV12-3 or TRBV12-4 joined to TRBJ2-7; the junction holds 12 bases that match TRBD2. The sequenced sample consisted of blood, either unsorted or a sorted T cell fraction (not recorded which). The CDR3 protein: CASSLLAGGRGEQYF. The nucleotide sequence reads as follows: TGTGCCAGCAGTTTACTAGCGGGAGGGCGGGGGGAGCAGTACTTC.